This TCR beta chain was recovered during a study of T-cell reconstitution after alpha-beta-depleted transplantation in children. Trimming shortened V by 0 bases and J by 3 bases, and 18 bases separated the two germline ends. Germline CDR1 SGHRS, CDR2 YFSETQ. This CDR3 is 17 amino acids long. Researchers prepared the TCRbeta library using unique molecular identifiers, the study reports. One entry per CDR3 protein results from TCRdb running MiXCR on the PCR reads. In the table there are hundreds of thousands of distinct CDR3 sequences, under 15% of which are singletons. The origin of this receptor is a human donor who donated a stem cell graft to a child with combined immunodeficiency. The sequencing here drew on PBMCs from the stem cell graft donor, taken from the stem cell graft. The chain is built from TRBV5-1 and TRBJ1-1; D ambiguous. CDR3 loop: CASSLAFSARRDTEAFF. The CDR3 region has the DNA TGCGCCAGCAGCTTGGCCTTTTCAGCCCGAAGGGACACTGAAGCTTTCTTT.